The T cell receptor (beta chain) described here comes from a study of blood T cell repertoires in COVID-19. In the study overall: Sites in the United States, Italy and Spain provided acute and convalescent COVID-19 samples. T cells, B-cell-depleted T cells, or PBMCs provided the cDNA or gDNA that served as material.

The CDR3 spans 14 residues. CDR1 is SGHTS, CDR2 YDEGEE, per germline. Deletions cut 5 bases from V and 0 bases from J, with 11 bases between. A single count supports this clone. Per the original data handling: Reference gene primer amplification gave nucleated cell count estimates. The table came from immunoSEQ multiplex PCR; TCRdb's copy has only in-frame clones and leaves some out. The DNA gave D and trimming, while V, J and clone size come from that table. The table shows a few hundred thousand clones, with about 82% occurring only once. This sequence joins TRBV5-8 and TRBJ1-2; D is ambiguous. This clonotype was obtained from a human donor in a cohort sampled during active COVID-19. Source material: peripheral blood. The CDR3 bases are TGTGCCAGCAGGGAGGGTAATACTAACTATGGCTACACCTTC. It codes for CASREGNTNYGYTF.